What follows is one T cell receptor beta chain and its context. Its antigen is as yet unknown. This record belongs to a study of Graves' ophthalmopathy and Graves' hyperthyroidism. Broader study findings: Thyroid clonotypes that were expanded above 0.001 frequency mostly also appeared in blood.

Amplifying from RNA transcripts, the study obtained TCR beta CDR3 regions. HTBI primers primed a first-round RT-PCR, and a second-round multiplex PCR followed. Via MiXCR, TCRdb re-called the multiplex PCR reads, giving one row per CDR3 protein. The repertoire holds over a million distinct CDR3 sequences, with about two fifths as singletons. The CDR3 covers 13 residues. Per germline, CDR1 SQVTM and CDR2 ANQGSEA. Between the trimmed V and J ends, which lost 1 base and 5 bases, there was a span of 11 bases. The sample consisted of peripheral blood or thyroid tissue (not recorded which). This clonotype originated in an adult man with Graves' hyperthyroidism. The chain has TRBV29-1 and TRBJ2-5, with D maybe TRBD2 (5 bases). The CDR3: CSVEGGGRETQYF. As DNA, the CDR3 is TGCAGCGTTGAAGGCGGAGGACGGGAGACCCAGTACTTC.